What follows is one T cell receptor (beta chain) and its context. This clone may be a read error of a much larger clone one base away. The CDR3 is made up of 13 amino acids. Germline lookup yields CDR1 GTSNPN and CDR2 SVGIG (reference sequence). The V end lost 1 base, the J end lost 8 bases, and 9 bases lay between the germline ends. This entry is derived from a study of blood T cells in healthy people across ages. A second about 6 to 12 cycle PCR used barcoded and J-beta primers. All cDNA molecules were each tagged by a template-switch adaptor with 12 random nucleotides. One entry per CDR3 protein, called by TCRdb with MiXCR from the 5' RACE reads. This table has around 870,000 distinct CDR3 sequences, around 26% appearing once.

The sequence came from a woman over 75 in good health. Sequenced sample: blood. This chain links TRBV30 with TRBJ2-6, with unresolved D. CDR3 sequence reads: CAWSGFTSNVLTF. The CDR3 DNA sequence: TGTGCCTGGAGTGGCTTCACTTCCAACGTCCTGACTTTC.